A selection of T cell receptor beta chains follows, all from one sample in a study of T cell changes during pregnancy in multiple sclerosis. Only in-frame clones appear in the TCRdb table, and some are missing; sequencing was by immunoSEQ multiplex PCR. The sample has around 33,000 clones, roughly 87% seen once. The specimen comprised CD8+ T cells from peripheral blood mononuclear cells, sampled before pregnancy. The receptor set was obtained from a female donor with multiple sclerosis, enrolled in a pregnancy study. The CDR3 runs from the conserved cysteine through the conserved F or W. Fields, in order: clone size, J gene, D gene, V gene, CDR3 DNA, CDR3 protein. D genes are given only for firm matches. Only some rows state a clone size, as once, few, many or a class for expanded clones.

- TRBJ2-7 - TRBV4-1 TGCGCCAGCAGCCAAGATGGGGTAGGTACAGTGGAGGACTACGAGCAGTACTTC CASSQDGVGTVEDYEQYF
- TRBJ1-3 TRBD1 TRBV6-5 TGTGCCAGCAGCCCGGACAGGGACGGAAACACCATATATTTT CASSPDRDGNTIYF
- TRBJ2-1 - TRBV28 TGTGCCAGCAGTCACTGGAGCGGAAACAACAATGAGCAGTTCTTC CASSHWSGNNNEQFF
- TRBJ1-2 TRBD1 TRBV6-1 TGTGCCAGCAGTGAAGCGATAGGGACAGGGGACGTCTACACCTTC CASSEAIGTGDVYTF
- TRBJ2-7 - TRBV30 TGTGCCTGGAGTGTTGGGAGCTCCTACGAGCAGTACTTC CAWSVGSSYEQYF
- TRBJ2-7 - TRBV9 TGTGCCAGCAGCGTTGGTGTGGGACATGCCGCCGAGCAGTACTTC CASSVGVGHAAEQYF
- TRBJ2-5 - TRBV7-9 TGTGCCAGCAGCTGGCTGAGCGGAGGGTACCAAGAGACCCAGTACTTC CASSWLSGGYQETQYF
- TRBJ1-2 - TRBV7-5 TGTGCCAGAAGCTCGAGAGGGACAGGTGGGGCGGGCTACACCTTC CARSSRGTGGAGYTF
- TRBJ1-1 TRBD1 TRBV30 TGTGCCTGGAGTGGGGACAGGGGAACTGAAGCTTTCTTT CAWSGDRGTEAFF
few TRBJ1-4 - TRBV30 TGTGCCTGGAGTGTGGGGGGGCTCGAGGAAAAACTGTTTTTT CAWSVGGLEEKLFF
- TRBJ1-4 TRBD1 TRBV5-6 TGTGCCAGCAGCTGGGACAGGGAAGCAACTAATGAAAAACTGTTTTTT CASSWDREATNEKLFF
- TRBJ1-4 - TRBV30 TGTGCCTGGAGTGACTTATATGAAAAACTGTTTTTT CAWSDLYEKLFF
- TRBJ1-5 - TRBV28 TGTGCCAGCAGTTTTTCCCCCGAAGGGGTTCTTTATCAGCCCCAGCATTTT CASSFSPEGVLYQPQHF
- TRBJ2-2 TRBD1 TRBV6-1 TGTGCCATTCCCGGACAGGGGATGAACACCGGGGAGCTGTTTTTT CAIPGQGMNTGELFF
- TRBJ2-3 - TRBV2 TGTGCCAGCAGAGAAGACACCCCCACAGATACGCAGTATTTT CASREDTPTDTQYF
- TRBJ2-7 TRBD2 TRBV5-6 TGTGCCAGCAGCTTAGGGGTAGCGGGGGTTTACGAGCAGTACTTC CASSLGVAGVYEQYF
- TRBJ1-3 - TRBV19 TGTGCCAGTAGTATAGGGAGCAGGGTGTCTGGAAACACCATATATTTT CASSIGSRVSGNTIYF
- TRBJ2-1 TRBD2 TRBV5-4 TGTGCCAGCAGCTTCCTACTAGCGGGAGATAGGGATGAGCAGTTCTTC CASSFLLAGDRDEQFF
- TRBJ2-3 - TRBV11-3 TGTGCCAGCAGCTTGGTGGGGGCGGAGGAAACAGATACGCAGTATTTT CASSLVGAEETDTQYF
- TRBJ1-2 - TRBV4-3 TGCGCCAGCAGCCAAGATGGGACAAACCCATCCTATGGCTACACCTTC CASSQDGTNPSYGYTF
- TRBJ2-7 TRBD1 TRBV7-9 TGTGCCAGCAGCTTATTGTCCGGGACAGGCCCCTACGAGCAGTACTTC CASSLLSGTGPYEQYF
- TRBJ2-7 TRBD2 TRBV11-1 TGTGCCAGCAGCTGGAAGCGGGGGGCCTTTTACGAGCAGTACTTC CASSWKRGAFYEQYF
- TRBJ1-6 TRBD1 TRBV27 TGTGCCAGCAGTTTGTCCAGGGGGCACTCACCCCTCCACTTT CASSLSRGHSPLHF
- TRBJ2-2 TRBD1 TRBV4-3 TGCGCCAGCAGCCACGGGACAGGGAACACCGGGGAGCTGTTTTTT CASSHGTGNTGELFF
few TRBJ2-7 - TRBV19 TGTGCCAGTAGTAGGGGAGGACCCAACGAGCAGTACTTC CASSRGGPNEQYF
- TRBJ2-5 - TRBV11-2 TGTGCCAGCAGCTTAAGTGCGTACCAAGAGACCCAGTACTTC CASSLSAYQETQYF
- TRBJ2-1 - TRBV27 TGTGCCCGTCGCGGTCGTGGGCAGTTCTTC CARRGRGQFF
- TRBJ2-7 - TRBV27 TGTGCCAGCAGTTTCACAGTTTCCTACGAGCAGTACTTC CASSFTVSYEQYF
- TRBJ2-7 TRBD1 TRBV19 TGTGCCAGTAGGCCTCATCCGGGACAGGGAACCTACGAGCAGTACTTC CASRPHPGQGTYEQYF
once TRBJ1-2 - TRBV7-9 TGTGCCAGCAGCTCCTTTGACGGGAGCCCCTATGGCTACACCTTC CASSSFDGSPYGYTF
- TRBJ2-3 TRBD2 TRBV7-3 TGTGCCAGCAGCCTACTAGCGGGAGTGGGCACAGATACGCAGTATTTT CASSLLAGVGTDTQYF
- TRBJ1-1 - TRBV27 TGTGCCAGCAGTTTAGGGAGGGGGACTGAAGCTTTCTTT CASSLGRGTEAFF
- TRBJ2-7 TRBD2 TRBV6-1 TGTGCCAGCAGTGTGGCGGGAGGGGGGATAGACGAGCAGTACTTC CASSVAGGGIDEQYF
once TRBJ2-2 - TRBV6-5 TGTGCCAGCAGTTTACGAGAAGAGACCGGGGAGCTGTTTTTT CASSLREETGELFF
- TRBJ2-4 TRBD2 TRBV7-8 TGTGCCAGCAGCCCCGCCGGGGAGGGCACGAGGGCCCTAGCCAAAAACATTCAGTACTTC CASSPAGEGTRALAKNIQYF
- TRBJ1-1 - TRBV4-3 TGCGCCAGCAGCCAAGAGGTTTTCAGGGTGAGGGGGGGAATGAACACTGAAGCTTTCTTT CASSQEVFRVRGGMNTEAFF
- TRBJ2-5 TRBD1 TRBV19 TGTGCCAGGGGAGCCGGGACAGAAGAGACCCAGTACTTC CARGAGTEETQYF
- TRBJ2-1 TRBD2 TRBV7-2 TGTGCCAGCAGGGAACTAGCGGGGGGACCCTACAATGAGCAGTTCTTC CASRELAGGPYNEQFF
- TRBJ1-6 - TRBV4-3 TGCGCCAGCAGCCAAGACGGGGGAGACAATTCACCCCTCCACTTT CASSQDGGDNSPLHF
- TRBJ2-7 - TRBV6-1 TGTGCCAGCAGTGAATATCGCCTAGCGCCCACAGGGCAGTACTTC CASSEYRLAPTGQYF
once TRBJ1-5 - TRBV6-1 TGTGCCAGCAGTGCATCAGGGAATCAGCCCCAGCATTTT CASSASGNQPQHF
- TRBJ2-1 TRBD2 TRBV19 TGTCCTAGCGGGAGATCCTACAATGAGCAGTTCTTC CPSGRSYNEQFF
- TRBJ2-7 TRBD1 TRBV27 TGTGCCAGCAGTTTCGGGACAGGGGCCTACGAGCAGTACTTC CASSFGTGAYEQYF
- TRBJ1-5 - TRBV28 TGTGCCAGCAGTGCCGTCCAGGGAGGTCAGCCCCAGCATTTT CASSAVQGGQPQHF